Following are 28 T cell receptor beta chains from one sample sequenced in a study of blood T cell repertoires in COVID-19. The protocol was immunoSEQ multiplex PCR, while the TCRdb copy is restricted to in-frame clones and leaves out a portion. The table shows more than 400,000 clones, with around 90% occurring only once. The sample was PBMCs or T cells enriched from blood (not recorded which). The receptors shown here come from a man younger than 30 who had recovered from COVID-19.

The V gene is TRBV24-1, the J gene TRBJ1-2; 10 bases are a match to TRBD1. The ends lost 3 bases at V and 3 bases at J; junction bases unmatched: 3. The germline V gene has CDR1 KGHDR and CDR2 SFDVKD. The CDR3 has 15 amino acids. This CDR3 is CATSDPGTGDYGYTF. The CDR3 nucleotides read TGTGCCACCAGTGATCCCGGGACAGGGGACTATGGCTACACCTTC.

This clone was counted only a few times. This rearrangement joins TRBV5-1 to TRBJ2-7, with D perhaps TRBD2 (5 bases). The CDR3 contains 17 residues. Trimming removed 0 bases at V and 7 bases at J, with 23 bases between. Germline V gene lookup returns CDR1 SGHRS and CDR2 YFSETQ. The CDR3 sequence: CASSLENGMRYLGEQYF. The CDR3 DNA sequence: TGCGCCAGCAGCTTGGAGAACGGGATGCGATATCTCGGGGAGCAGTACTTC.

The CDR3 spells CASGRPSGQSYSNQPQHF. The CDR3 bases are TGTGCCAGCGGTCGACCCTCAGGACAGTCGTATAGCAATCAGCCCCAGCATTTT. The chain employs TRBV27 and TRBJ1-5, with D possibly being TRBD1 (6 bases). The CDR3 contains 18 residues. V dropped 8 bases and J dropped 0 bases, with 23 bases sitting between them. CDR1 and CDR2 from the germline V gene are MNHEY and SMNVEV (reference sequence).

The chain couples TRBV29-1 to TRBJ1-2; D call uncertain. V shed 3 bases and J shed 7 bases, with 9 bases lying between them. In germline, CDR1 is SQVTM, CDR2 ANQGSEA. The CDR3 extends over 11 amino acids. The CDR3 nucleotides read TGCAGCGTTGACCCCGGGAGTGGCTACACCTTC. Its protein is CSVDPGSGYTF.

The chain joins TRBV11-2 to TRBJ1-1; D gene unclear. V was pared by 1 base and J by 4 bases, with 13 bases between. Germline-derived CDR1 and CDR2 are SGHAT and FQNNGV. The CDR3 length is 15 residues. The CDR3 loop is CASSLVSPSRTEAFF. CDR3 sequence (DNA): TGTGCCAGCAGCTTAGTAAGCCCCTCTCGCACTGAAGCTTTCTTT.

V usage is TRBV7-9 and J usage is TRBJ1-1; TRBD1 might be the D (6 bases). CDR3 size: 15 residues. V was pared by 4 bases and J by 0 bases, with 12 bases between. The germline gives CDR1 SEHNR, CDR2 FQNEAQ (reference sequence). Here the CDR3 DNA reads TGTGCCAGCAGCTCTCCGACAGGCTTGAACACTGAAGCTTTCTTT. It is translated as CASSSPTGLNTEAFF.

This sequence joins TRBV5-4 and TRBJ2-5; TRBD1 is a possible D gene (5 bases). This CDR3 has 15 residues. V was pared by 0 bases and J by 4 bases, with 13 bases between. Germline V gene data show CDR1 as SGHNT and CDR2 as YYREEE (reference sequence). The CDR3 loop reads CASSLEGKKVETQYF. For the CDR3, the DNA is TGTGCCAGCAGCTTGGAGGGGAAAAAGGTAGAGACCCAGTACTTC.

V and J are TRBV7-2 and TRBJ2-1; D is perhaps TRBD1 (5 bases). Deletions cut 6 bases from V and 5 bases from J, with 17 bases between. The CDR3 sequence is 15 residues long. The germline V gene encodes CDR1 SGHTA and CDR2 FQGNSA. CDR3: CASRFPGFRHNEQFF. CDR3 in DNA: TGTGCCAGCAGGTTCCCAGGGTTTAGACACAATGAGCAGTTCTTC.

The chain joins TRBV10-3 to TRBJ2-1; weak D call: TRBD1 (6 bases). The CDR3 has 14 amino acids. Germline CDR1 reads ENHRY; CDR2 reads SYGVKD. The V end lost 11 bases, the J end lost 8 bases, and 22 bases lay between the germline ends. CDR3 in amino acids: CASPPPKGVDEQFF. CDR3 DNA sequence: TGTGCCTCACCTCCCCCGAAGGGGGTCGATGAGCAGTTCTTC.

The chain carries TRBV25-1 and TRBJ2-3, with a weak D call TRBD2 (6 bases). The CDR3 is 15 residues long. Germline V gene data show CDR1 as MGHDK and CDR2 as SYGVNS. V lost 3 bases, J lost 3 bases, and 13 bases lay in between. CDR3 nucleotide sequence: TGTGCCAGCAGTGACGCCCGGGAGAGGACAGATACGCAGTATTTT. Translated, it gives CASSDARERTDTQYF.

J is TRBJ2-6 and V is TRBV7-9; 9 nucleotides line up with TRBD1. V lost 3 bases and J lost 4; bases outside the gene matches: 7. CDR1 and CDR2 from the germline V gene are SEHNR and FQNEAQ (reference sequence). This CDR3 is built from 17 residues. The CDR3 spells CASSFRTGGQGANVLTF. DNA for the CDR3: TGTGCCAGCAGCTTTAGAACAGGGGGCCAGGGGGCCAACGTCCTGACTTTC.

This rearrangement joins TRBV12-5 to TRBJ1-3; D is unresolved. V was pared by 0 bases and J by 8 bases, with 14 bases between. Germline values: CDR1 LGHNT, CDR2 FRNRAP. The CDR3 sequence is 15 residues long. This CDR3 is CASGLVLGPEDTIYF. The CDR3 DNA is TGTGCTAGTGGTTTGGTACTAGGGCCGGAGGACACCATATATTTT.

This clone was seen just once. This chain uses TRBV27 with TRBJ2-1, with D unresolved. CDR1 is MNHEY, CDR2 SMNVEV, per germline (reference sequence). The CDR3 has 14 residues. Trimming pared 3 bases from V and 5 bases from J, leaving 11 bases between. CDR3 bases: TGTGCCAGCAGTTTGTGGGCATACAACAATGAGCAGTTCTTC. Translated: CASSLWAYNNEQFF.

The chain combines TRBV5-4 with TRBJ2-7; the D gene is possibly TRBD1 (6 bases). CDR1 and CDR2 (germline): SGHNT, YYREEE (reference sequence). Between the trimmed V and J ends, which lost 0 bases and 6 bases, there was a span of 19 bases. The CDR3 is 16 amino acids. The CDR3: CASSLAWGLQSGEQYF. The CDR3 DNA sequence: TGTGCCAGCAGCTTGGCCTGGGGGCTCCAAAGCGGCGAGCAGTACTTC.

This clone was seen a single time. CDR3 nucleotide sequence: TGTGCCAGCAGTTACCGGCCGGGACTAGTAACCAATGAGCAGTTCTTC. Translation gives CASSYRPGLVTNEQFF. The rearrangement links TRBV6-5 to TRBJ2-1; 8 bases fit TRBD2. This CDR3 region has 16 residues. The germline gives CDR1 MNHEY, CDR2 SVGAGI. V gave up 2 bases and J gave up 6 bases; unmatched junction bases: 9.

This sequence joins TRBV12-5 and TRBJ1-1; D unclear. Germline CDR1 LGHNT, CDR2 FRNRAP. The CDR3 totals 12 residues. The V end lost 3 bases, the J end lost 4 bases, and 6 bases lay between the germline ends. DNA of the CDR3: TGTGCTAGTGGTTTCTTTATCACTGAAGCTTTCTTT. Translation: CASGFFITEAFF.

J is TRBJ1-3 and V is TRBV5-4; 7 positions match TRBD1. Germline V lookup: CDR1 SGHNT, CDR2 YYREEE (reference sequence). V was pared by 1 base and J by 4 bases, with 2 bases of the junction left unmatched. This CDR3 has 14 amino acids. The chain's CDR3 is CASSLTGAGNTIYF. The DNA of the CDR3 is TGTGCCAGCAGCTTGACAGGGGCAGGAAACACCATATATTTT.

The chain couples TRBV28 to TRBJ1-5; 8 nucleotides agree with TRBD1. Unmatched junction bases numbered 10, after V lost 7 bases and J lost 5 bases. The CDR3 is 15 residues long. Germline V gives CDR1 MDHEN, CDR2 SYDVKM. The CDR3, as DNA: TGTGCCAGCACCCCCCCAGGGGGCCGTTATCAGCCCCAGCATTTT. This encodes CASTPPGGRYQPQHF.

V usage is TRBV11-2 and J usage is TRBJ2-6; unclear D gene. Germline V gene data show CDR1 as SGHAT and CDR2 as FQNNGV. The CDR3 extends over 15 amino acids. The V end was cut by 1 base, the J end by 0 bases, with 4 bases between. DNA for the CDR3: TGTGCCAGCAGCTTAGCCAGCTCTGGGGCCAACGTCCTGACTTTC. Translated, it gives CASSLASSGANVLTF.

The chain joins TRBV5-1 to TRBJ2-1; TRBD2 matches at 10 bases. Trimming at V came to 2 bases and at J to 6 bases, leaving 5 bases not matched to a gene. The germline V gene encodes CDR1 SGHRS and CDR2 YFSETQ. There are 15 residues in the CDR3. The CDR3 coding sequence is TGCGCCAGCAGCTTCGTGGCTAGCGGGAGCAATGAGCAGTTCTTC. It specifies CASSFVASGSNEQFF.

The DNA for the CDR3 is TGTGCCAGCAGACCGGACAGGGGAGGCTATGGCTACACCTTC. It translates to CASRPDRGGYGYTF. The V call is TRBV6-4, the J call TRBJ1-2; the match to TRBD1 covers 9 bases. There are 14 residues in the CDR3. V lost 6 bases to trimming and J lost 4 bases; unmatched junction nucleotides: 6. Per the germline V gene, CDR1 is MRHNA and CDR2 is SNTAGT.

This chain uses TRBV19 with TRBJ2-3; D may be TRBD2 (6 bases). Trimming took off 5 bases at V and 0 bases at J, with 9 bases between the two ends. This CDR3 has 14 amino acids. CDR1 is LNHDA, CDR2 SQIVND, per germline (reference sequence). The CDR3 DNA follows: TGTGCCAGTAGTCTCGGGGGAAGCACAGATACGCAGTATTTT. Its protein product is CASSLGGSTDTQYF. The full variable domain, rest sourced from reference TRBV19 and TRBJ2-3, is DGGITQSPKYLFRKEGQNVTLSCEQNLNHDAMYWYRQDPGQGLRLIYYSQIVNDFQKGDIAEGYSVSREKKESFPLTVTSAQKNPTAFYLCASSLGGSTDTQYFGPGTRLTVL.

J is TRBJ1-2 and V is TRBV4-1; TRBD1 matches at 7 bases. With V trimmed by 0 bases and J by 7 bases, 14 bases remained unmatched. CDR3 size: 17 residues. The V gene's germline CDR1 is MGHRA and CDR2 YSYEKL. CDR3 DNA: TGCGCCAGCAGCCAAGATATAATAACAGGGGTTGAGGGTGGCTACACCTTC. Its translation: CASSQDIITGVEGGYTF.

The chain has TRBV5-6 and TRBJ2-1, with TRBD1 as a possible D gene (6 bases). CDR3 length: 15 residues. The V gene lost 0 bases and the J gene lost 4 bases, with 11 bases spanning the gap. Germline lookup yields CDR1 SGHDT and CDR2 YYEEEE. CDR3 amino acids: CASSLGWGPYNEQFF. Here the CDR3 DNA reads TGTGCCAGCAGCTTGGGGTGGGGGCCGTACAATGAGCAGTTCTTC.

The gene calls are TRBV19 and TRBJ2-4; 8 bases are shared with TRBD1. This CDR3 spans 17 amino acids. The germline V gene encodes CDR1 LNHDA and CDR2 SQIVND (reference sequence). The V segment lost 5 bases and the J segment 6 bases; nucleotides outside the gene matches: 15. The CDR3 region is CASSLGTGERRVNIQYF. CDR3 bases: TGTGCCAGTAGTTTGGGGACAGGCGAGAGGAGGGTAAACATTCAGTACTTC. Full variable domain (remainder filled in from reference TRBV19 and TRBJ2-4): DGGITQSPKYLFRKEGQNVTLSCEQNLNHDAMYWYRQDPGQGLRLIYYSQIVNDFQKGDIAEGYSVSREKKESFPLTVTSAQKNPTAFYLCASSLGTGERRVNIQYFGAGTRLSVL.

The rearrangement joins TRBV4-1 to TRBJ2-1; 11 bases match TRBD2. V was pared by 4 bases and J by 4 bases, with 3 bases of the junction left unmatched. Germline CDR1 and CDR2: MGHRA and YSYEKL. The CDR3 covers 15 residues. CDR3: CASSLTSGGYNEQFF. CDR3 DNA: TGCGCCAGCAGCCTAACTAGCGGGGGTTACAATGAGCAGTTCTTC.

The V and J genes are TRBV6-5 and TRBJ1-4; D not resolved. V lost 6 bases and J 0 bases, leaving 11 bases between the germline ends. Germline values: CDR1 MNHEY, CDR2 SVGAGI. There are 15 residues in the CDR3. The DNA for the CDR3 is TGTGCCAGCAGACCCCGGCAGGCAACTAATGAAAAACTGTTTTTT. It is translated as CASRPRQATNEKLFF.

Concerning this clone itself: Other DNA sequences in the sample encode the same CDR3. CDR3 DNA: TGTGCCAGCAGTTTAACAGGGGTGAACACTGAAGCTTTCTTT. Its translation: CASSLTGVNTEAFF. This sequence joins TRBV28 and TRBJ1-1; 7 positions match TRBD1. The V gene end was trimmed by 2 bases and the J gene end by 0 bases; junction bases not matched to a gene: 0. The CDR3 loop spans 14 amino acids. Germline loops: CDR1 MDHEN, CDR2 SYDVKM.